The 30 T cell receptor beta chains below all came from one sample that was sequenced in a study of OX40 agonist ivuxolimab in advanced cancers. Libraries were prepared by immunoSEQ multiplex PCR; TCRdb keeps only in-frame clonotypes and omits some of them. The repertoire includes roughly 100,000 clones, about 79% of them detected once, and roughly 1.5% sits in the top ten. This specimen was CD4+ or CD8+ T cells sorted from blood, taken in a trial of the OX40 agonist ivuxolimab. The receptors stem from an adult with an advanced solid tumor such as melanoma, head and neck, liver or kidney cancer.

The gene calls are TRBV20-1 and TRBJ1-1; D not certain. The CDR3 covers 11 residues. CDR1 is DFQATT and CDR2 is SNEGSKA in the germline V gene (reference sequence). Between the trimmed V and J ends, which lost 3 bases and 4 bases, there was a span of 6 bases. The CDR3 nucleotides are TGCAGTGCTAGGCCGGGCACTGAAGCTTTCTTT. Translation: CSARPGTEAFF.

The V call is TRBV10-3, the J call TRBJ2-4; the match to TRBD2 covers 13 bases. This CDR3 comprises 21 residues. Germline CDR1 reads ENHRY; CDR2 reads SYGVKD. The trim removed 6 bases at V and 0 bases at J, leaving 17 bases unmatched. CDR3 sequence: CAISPSPGTSGTQLAKNIQYF. As DNA, the CDR3 is TGTGCCATCAGCCCATCACCCGGGACTAGCGGGACCCAACTAGCCAAAAACATTCAGTACTTC.

This clone turned up a few times. The V call is TRBV12-5, the J call TRBJ2-7; TRBD2 matches at 8 bases. Trimming at V came to 2 bases and at J to 3 bases, leaving 6 bases not matched to a gene. The CDR3 is 15 amino acids. In germline, CDR1 is LGHNT, CDR2 FRNRAP. This chain's CDR3 is CASGLKAGDIYEQYF. In nucleotides, the CDR3 is TGTGCTAGTGGTTTGAAAGCGGGGGACATCTACGAGCAGTACTTC.

The chain links TRBV6-6 to TRBJ1-4; no clear D. CDR3 length: 15 amino acids. Deletions cut 6 bases from V and 0 bases from J, with 11 bases between. Germline lookup yields CDR1 MNHNY and CDR2 SVGAGI (reference sequence). CDR3 DNA: TGTGCCAGCAGATATTTGGGTGCAACTAATGAAAAACTGTTTTTT. Its translation is CASRYLGATNEKLFF.

The V and J genes are TRBV27 and TRBJ1-6; 11 bases align to TRBD1. The germline CDR1 and CDR2 sequences are MNHEY and SMNVEV (reference sequence). The V segment lost 5 bases and the J segment 4 bases; nucleotides outside the gene matches: 4. This CDR3 comprises 16 residues. CDR3 in amino acids: CASSGQGANYNSPLHF. CDR3 bases: TGTGCCAGCAGTGGACAGGGGGCAAATTATAATTCACCCCTCCACTTT.

This chain joins TRBV2 and TRBJ1-5; 9 bases map to TRBD1. The V gene end was trimmed by 4 bases and the J gene end by 2 bases; junction bases not matched to a gene: 0. The germline CDR1 and CDR2 sequences are SNHLY and FYNNEI. The length of the CDR3 is 14 residues. The chain's CDR3 is CASSGQGGNQPQHF. CDR3 in DNA: TGTGCCAGCAGTGGACAGGGGGGCAATCAGCCCCAGCATTTT.

The chain has TRBV10-3 and TRBJ1-4, with TRBD1 identical over 10 bases. CDR1 is ENHRY and CDR2 is SYGVKD in the germline V gene. The V gene end was trimmed by 7 bases and the J gene end by 8 bases; junction bases not matched to a gene: 4. The CDR3 is 13 amino acids. CDR3 loop: CAIKGTGEEKLFF. CDR3 bases: TGTGCCATCAAAGGGACAGGGGAGGAAAAACTGTTTTTT.

This rearrangement joins TRBV7-9 to TRBJ2-2; D may be TRBD1 or TRBD2 (6 bases each). Germline V gene sequence: CDR1 SEHNR, CDR2 FQNEAQ (reference sequence). This CDR3 contains 15 residues. Trimming cost V 1 base and J 4 bases, with 10 bases left between them. The CDR3: CASSLGGAGTGELFF. CDR3 sequence (DNA): TGTGCCAGCAGCTTAGGGGGGGCAGGCACCGGGGAGCTGTTTTTT.

The chain couples TRBV27 to TRBJ2-7, with 12 positions matching TRBD1. CDR3 length: 18 amino acids. Germline trimming cut 5 bases from V and 3 bases from J; bases unmatched to any gene: 14. Germline loops: CDR1 MNHEY, CDR2 SMNVEV (reference sequence). CDR3 nucleotide sequence: TGTGCCAGCAGTCCCCGGGGACAGGGGGCTAAGGAAAACTACGAGCAGTACTTC. Amino acids: CASSPRGQGAKENYEQYF.

The genes are TRBV4-3 and TRBJ1-4; no clear D. V dropped 1 base and J dropped 5 bases, with 5 bases sitting between them. The germline V gene has CDR1 LGHNA and CDR2 YSLEER. The CDR3 runs to 13 residues. The CDR3: CASSQVGNEKLFF. The CDR3 nucleotides read TGCGCCAGCAGCCAAGTGGGAAATGAAAAACTGTTTTTT.

The chain recombines TRBV5-1 with TRBJ1-1; 8 bases match TRBD1. Germline V lookup: CDR1 SGHRS, CDR2 YFSETQ. The CDR3 is 16 residues long. V was pared by 2 bases and J by 1 base, with 7 bases of the junction left unmatched. The CDR3 sequence: CASSFRGDRGNTEAFF. Written as DNA, the CDR3 is TGCGCCAGCAGCTTCCGAGGCGACAGGGGGAACACTGAAGCTTTCTTT.

The chain has TRBV28 and TRBJ2-7; 8 bases map to TRBD1. Trimming at V came to 5 bases and at J to 4 bases, leaving 7 bases not matched to a gene. Per the germline V gene, CDR1 is MDHEN and CDR2 is SYDVKM. The CDR3 loop spans 14 amino acids. The CDR3 DNA is TGTGCCAGCAGTAAACGGACAGGGAGATACGAGCAGTACTTC. This sequence encodes CASSKRTGRYEQYF.

This clone was recorded once. The chain uses TRBV6-5 and TRBJ2-7; D is unresolved. The germline V gene encodes CDR1 MNHEY and CDR2 SVGAGI. This CDR3 is 13 amino acids long. V gave up 7 bases and J gave up 3 bases, with 13 bases separating them. CDR3 coding DNA: TGTGCCAGCACCTCGTGGTCGGGCTACGAGCAGTACTTC. Amino acids: CASTSWSGYEQYF.

The rearrangement links TRBV19 to TRBJ1-5, with D perhaps TRBD1 (5 bases). The V end lost 10 bases, the J end lost 3 bases, and 13 bases lay between the germline ends. CDR3 length equals 13 residues. CDR1 is LNHDA, CDR2 SQIVND, per germline (reference sequence). CDR3 nucleotides: TGTGCCACCTCGGGGGGTACCAATCAGCCCCAGCATTTT. This encodes CATSGGTNQPQHF.

The rearrangement links TRBV27 to TRBJ2-7, with 9 bases matching TRBD2. The CDR3 is made up of 14 amino acids. The trim removed 3 bases at V and 2 bases at J, leaving 2 bases unmatched. From germline, CDR1 is MNHEY and CDR2 SMNVEV (reference sequence). The CDR3 sequence is CASSLGGGAYEQYF. CDR3 in DNA: TGTGCCAGCAGTTTGGGCGGGGGGGCCTACGAGCAGTACTTC.

The chain joins TRBV18 to TRBJ2-7, with 13 nucleotides matching TRBD2. Trimming at V came to 3 bases and at J to 2 bases, leaving 1 base not matched to a gene. The germline gives CDR1 KGHSH, CDR2 LQKENI. This CDR3 is built from 15 residues. In DNA, the CDR3 is TGTGCCAGCTCACCGGGACTAGCGGGGACCTACGAGCAGTACTTC. Amino acids: CASSPGLAGTYEQYF.

This clone has only a few counts. The chain has TRBV7-6 and TRBJ2-5, with a weak D call TRBD2 (6 bases). The V end was cut by 3 bases, the J end by 4 bases, with 6 bases between. The CDR3 extends over 12 amino acids. Germline CDR1 and CDR2: SGHVS and FNYEAQ. Here the CDR3 reads CASSLRGETQYF. In DNA form, the CDR3 reads TGTGCCAGCAGCTTGCGGGGAGAGACCCAGTACTTC.

The chain employs TRBV11-3 and TRBJ2-5; D ambiguous. This CDR3 is 11 amino acids long. Trimming pared 5 bases from V and 5 bases from J, leaving 6 bases between. Germline V gene sequence: CDR1 SGHNT, CDR2 YENEEA. In DNA, the CDR3 is TGTGCCAGCAGCCCCCGGGAGACCCAGTACTTC. Its translation is CASSPRETQYF. The full variable domain, rest sourced from reference TRBV11-3 and TRBJ2-5, is EAGVVQSPRYKIIEKKQPVAFWCNPISGHNTLYWYLQNLGQGPELLIRYENEEAVDDSQLPKDRFSAERLKGVDSTLKIQPAELGDSAVYLCASSPRETQYFGPGTRLLVL.

This chain's CDR3 is CASSPGQGAARGQPQHF. In nucleotides, the CDR3 is TGCGCCAGCAGCCCGGGACAGGGGGCGGCCCGAGGGCAGCCCCAGCATTTT. The J gene is TRBJ1-5, the V gene TRBV5-1; 12 bases line up with TRBD1. The V segment lost 4 bases and the J segment 7 bases; nucleotides outside the gene matches: 12. Germline values: CDR1 SGHRS, CDR2 YFSETQ. The CDR3 length is 17 residues.

The genes are TRBV5-1 and TRBJ2-1; TRBD2 is a possible D gene (6 bases). CDR3 length: 16 amino acids. The germline V gene has CDR1 SGHRS and CDR2 YFSETQ. V was cut by 4 bases and J by 5 bases, with 19 bases left in between. This chain's CDR3 is CASSPPRRGSDNEQFF. The CDR3 DNA follows: TGCGCCAGCAGCCCCCCGAGGAGGGGCTCAGACAATGAGCAGTTCTTC.

The chain combines TRBV23-1 with TRBJ1-1; no definite D call. TRBV23-1 is reported as an ORF; its role is uncertain. V was shortened by 0 bases and J by 6 bases, with 11 bases between the two germline ends. The CDR3 contains 14 residues. CDR3 amino acids: CASSQSDGNSEAFF. CDR3 nucleotides: TGCGCCAGCAGTCAATCCGATGGAAACTCTGAAGCTTTCTTT.

This chain uses TRBV30 with TRBJ2-7, with unresolved D. The CDR3 is 15 amino acids. V gave up 0 bases and J gave up 0 bases, with 12 bases separating them. Per the germline V gene, CDR1 is GTSNPN and CDR2 is SVGIG (reference sequence). The CDR3 is CAWSVRSPTSYEQYF. Written as DNA, the CDR3 is TGTGCCTGGAGTGTACGATCTCCTACCTCCTACGAGCAGTACTTC.

The chain joins TRBV7-3 to TRBJ2-7; TRBD2 agrees at 11 bases. The CDR3 has 15 amino acids. Germline assignment: CDR1 SGHTA and CDR2 FQGTGA. V dropped 5 bases and J dropped 0; count of bases not matched to a gene: 3. The CDR3 loop is CASSVTSGGSYEQYF. CDR3 sequence (DNA): TGTGCCAGCAGCGTCACTAGCGGGGGCTCCTACGAGCAGTACTTC.

The rearrangement joins TRBV5-1 to TRBJ2-7; TRBD1 might be the D (6 bases). The V end was cut by 4 bases, the J end by 2 bases, with 13 bases between. The CDR3 consists of 14 residues. Looked up from germline, CDR1 is SGHRS and CDR2 is YFSETQ. The CDR3: CASSPGQIPYEQYF. The CDR3 DNA is TGCGCCAGCAGCCCGGGACAAATACCCTACGAGCAGTACTTC.

The chain couples TRBV19 to TRBJ1-2; 8 bases line up with TRBD1. CDR1 LNHDA and CDR2 SQIVND come from the germline V gene (reference sequence). V shed 4 bases, J shed 0 bases, and the junction held 4 bases outside the gene matches. The CDR3 contains 15 residues. CDR3: CASSRRTGTNYGYTF. Written as DNA, the CDR3 is TGTGCCAGTAGTAGAAGGACAGGGACTAACTATGGCTACACCTTC.

The chain couples TRBV5-1 to TRBJ2-3; 11 positions match TRBD2. V trimming: 1 base; J trimming: 4 bases; junction bases outside the gene matches: 2. This CDR3 is 15 amino acids long. Germline assignment: CDR1 SGHRS and CDR2 YFSETQ. In nucleotides, the CDR3 is TGCGCCAGCAGCTTGAGACTAGCGGGGTCAGATACGCAGTATTTT. Translating gives CASSLRLAGSDTQYF.

This clone appeared once. This chain connects TRBV30 to TRBJ2-3; 10 nucleotides match TRBD2. J was trimmed by 0 bases and V by 2 bases; bases with no gene match: 8. CDR1 GTSNPN and CDR2 SVGIG come from the germline V gene (reference sequence). This CDR3 has 17 amino acids. CDR3 loop: CAWSTPGLASSTDTQYF. For the CDR3, the DNA is TGTGCCTGGAGTACCCCGGGACTAGCGTCTAGCACAGATACGCAGTATTTT.

The V and J genes are TRBV2 and TRBJ2-1, with 8 nucleotides matching TRBD2. The CDR3 has 12 amino acids. Germline V gives CDR1 SNHLY, CDR2 FYNNEI. Unmatched junction bases numbered 5, after V lost 7 bases and J lost 9 bases. The CDR3: CASNRRGGEQFF. The DNA for the CDR3 is TGTGCCAGCAATCGACGGGGGGGTGAGCAGTTCTTC. Drawing the rest from reference TRBV2 and TRBJ2-1, the complete variable domain is EPEVTQTPSHQVTQMGQEVILRCVPISNHLYFYWYRQILGQKVEFLVSFYNNEISEKSEIFDDQFSVERPDGSNFTLKIRSTKLEDSAMYFCASNRRGGEQFFGPGTRLTVL.

This sequence joins TRBV7-3 and TRBJ2-3; TRBD2 matches 9 bases. V was pared by 6 bases and J by 0 bases, with 4 bases of the junction left unmatched. Germline CDR1 is SGHTA and CDR2 is FQGTGA. The CDR3 covers 15 residues. The CDR3 here is CASRASGKSTDTQYF. The DNA for the CDR3 is TGTGCCAGCAGGGCTAGCGGGAAAAGCACAGATACGCAGTATTTT.

V and J are TRBV4-2 and TRBJ2-7, with a possible D match to TRBD2 (6 bases). Trimming removed 0 bases at V and 4 bases at J, with 10 bases between. This CDR3 has 14 residues. Germline values: CDR1 LGHNA, CDR2 YNFKEQ. CDR3 coding DNA: TGTGCCAGCAGCCAAGAATTACTAGCTTACGAGCAGTACTTC. Its protein is CASSQELLAYEQYF.